There are a few counts of the clone carrying this TCR beta chain. The sample originates from a study of patients and donors after allogeneic stem cell transplantation. TCRdb reanalysed the RT-PCR reads using MiXCR and keeps one entry per CDR3 protein. The sample consists of 410,000 or so distinct CDR3 sequences, around 15% of them appearing once. This CDR3 spans 16 amino acids. The germline V gene has CDR1 MNHEY and CDR2 SMNVEV (reference sequence). V trimming: 5 bases; J trimming: 4 bases; junction bases outside the gene matches: 13. The sequenced sample was blood, either unsorted or a sorted T cell fraction (not recorded which). The sequence was collected from a human donor who was either an allogeneic HSCT recipient or a stem cell or donor lymphocyte infusion donor (not recorded which). It is not recorded whose cells these are; they may come from a transplant donor. This sequence joins TRBV27 and TRBJ1-2; TRBD1 aligns across 7 bases. As DNA, the CDR3 is TGTGCCAGCAGTCAGCTACCGACAGGGTCCTCCTATGGCTACACCTTC. Encoded protein: CASSQLPTGSSYGYTF.